The 11 T cell receptor beta chains below come from one sample, sequenced in a study of blood T cell repertoires in COVID-19. Assay used: immunoSEQ multiplex PCR; TCRdb lists only in-frame clones, some missing. Here the sample spans about 28,000 clones, roughly 80% being singletons. What was sequenced was peripheral blood. These receptor sequences come from a woman aged 60-75 years with acute or convalescent COVID-19.

This clone is a singleton in its sample. CDR3 residues: CASRPALAGPTDTQYF. The CDR3 nucleotides are TGTGCCAGTAGGCCCGCACTAGCGGGGCCCACAGATACGCAGTATTTT. The rearrangement links TRBV19 to TRBJ2-3, with 10 bases that match TRBD2. Per the germline V gene, CDR1 is LNHDA and CDR2 is SQIVND (reference sequence). This CDR3 is built from 16 residues. The V and J ends lost 6 bases and 2 bases, in that order; junction bases with no gene match: 8.

J is TRBJ1-3 and V is TRBV19, with a tentative D call TRBD1 (6 bases). V lost 5 bases and J lost 0, with 14 bases in between. Germline V lookup: CDR1 LNHDA, CDR2 SQIVND (reference sequence). The CDR3 loop spans 16 amino acids. The CDR3 bases are TGTGCCAGTAGTCGGCGGACAGAACCCTCTGGAAACACCATATATTTT. Its protein is CASSRRTEPSGNTIYF.

The DNA of the CDR3 is TGTGCCAGCAGCCTCCGGGACAGGGGGCTAGGTGAAGCTTTCTTT. It is translated as CASSLRDRGLGEAFF. This rearrangement joins TRBV7-3 to TRBJ1-1, with 12 bases identical to TRBD1. From germline, CDR1 is SGHTA and CDR2 FQGTGA. CDR3 size: 15 residues. V trimming: 5 bases; J trimming: 7 bases; junction bases outside the gene matches: 8. Full variable domain (rest looked up from reference TRBV7-3 and TRBJ1-1): GAGVSQTPSNKVTEKGKYVELRCDPISGHTALYWYRQSLGQGPEFLIYFQGTGAADDSGLPNDRFFAVRPEGSVSTLKIQRTERGDSAVYLCASSLRDRGLGEAFFGQGTRLTVV.

V gene TRBV2 combines with J gene TRBJ1-2; D might be TRBD1 (6 bases). The CDR3 is 14 amino acids. Germline CDR1 is SNHLY and CDR2 is FYNNEI. V shed 1 base and J shed 3 bases, with 9 bases lying between them. CDR3: CASSEGGGYYGYTF. The CDR3 nucleotides read TGTGCCAGCAGTGAAGGTGGGGGCTACTATGGCTACACCTTC.

For this clone: A read error may produce the germline difference seen at one junction end. The gene calls are TRBV2 and TRBJ1-1; D not resolved. The CDR3 loop spans 13 amino acids. Germline values: CDR1 SNHLY, CDR2 FYNNEI. Here the CDR3 DNA reads TGTGCCAGCAGTGAATATATGAACAGTGAAGCTTTCTTT. It specifies CASSEYMNSEAFF.

The chain employs TRBV27 and TRBJ1-1; 7 bases are a match to TRBD1. The CDR3 totals 15 residues. Germline V gives CDR1 MNHEY, CDR2 SMNVEV (reference sequence). The V segment lost 8 bases and the J segment 4 bases; nucleotides outside the gene matches: 13. The CDR3 spells CASGEQGPRGTEAFF. The CDR3 region has the DNA TGTGCCAGCGGAGAACAGGGGCCGAGGGGCACTGAAGCTTTCTTT.

V usage is TRBV12-5 and J usage is TRBJ1-5; weak D call: TRBD1 (5 bases). The germline V and J ends were trimmed by 6 bases and 9 bases, with 18 bases remaining between them. The CDR3 contains 14 residues. CDR1 LGHNT and CDR2 FRNRAP come from the germline V gene. CDR3 residues: CASGTASPRVPQHF. CDR3 in DNA: TGTGCTAGTGGCACAGCCAGTCCCAGGGTGCCCCAGCATTTT.

The rearrangement joins TRBV29-1 to TRBJ2-1; the D gene is possibly TRBD2 (7 bases). In germline, CDR1 is SQVTM, CDR2 ANQGSEA. Trimming left V 1 base short and J 4 bases short, with 14 bases between. The CDR3 covers 15 residues. CDR3 coding DNA: TGCAGCGTTGAAGTTATCGGGGGGCGTTACAATGAGCAGTTCTTC. As protein: CSVEVIGGRYNEQFF.

The chain is built from TRBV5-1 and TRBJ1-2; D gene ambiguous. Germline CDR1 is SGHRS and CDR2 is YFSETQ. V shed 4 bases and J shed 0 bases, with 7 bases lying between them. CDR3 length equals 13 residues. The CDR3 coding sequence is TGCGCCAGCAGCCCCGGTACTAACTATGGCTACACCTTC. Residues: CASSPGTNYGYTF.

V is TRBV24-1 and J is TRBJ2-2, with TRBD1 matching over 7 bases. V dropped 3 bases and J dropped 6; count of bases not matched to a gene: 6. The CDR3 extends over 15 amino acids. Germline CDR1 reads KGHDR; CDR2 reads SFDVKD. For the CDR3, the DNA is TGTGCCACCAGTGATCCGACAGGGTTGGCCGGGGAGCTGTTTTTT. It specifies CATSDPTGLAGELFF.

The chain uses TRBV11-2 and TRBJ1-4; 12 positions agree with TRBD1. The J segment lost 3 bases and the V segment lost 8 bases, leaving 7 bases of the junction unmatched. Germline V gives CDR1 SGHAT, CDR2 FQNNGV. The CDR3 length is 16 residues. Here the CDR3 DNA reads TGTGCCAGCGCCCGGGACAGGGGGCTTGCTAATGAAAAACTGTTTTTT. As protein: CASARDRGLANEKLFF.